These 10 T cell receptor beta chains share one sample of origin, sequenced in a study of metastatic and nonmetastatic thyroid tumors (TCRdb year 2020). Library preparation was by PCR. The data were produced on an Illumina HiSeq 4000. The public reads were reanalyzed by TCRdb: fastp trimming at Q25, MiXCR alignment, in-frame beta chains only. The sample table lists about 6,600 clones, roughly a third of them with a count of one. The ten largest clones add up to 10% to 15% of the sample. No treatment had been received by any patient before thyroid surgery. Sample: adjacent normal tissue. These receptors were collected from a female donor with papillary thyroid cancer or a benign thyroid nodule (not recorded which). Some clones in this sample may be carry-over from other donors' samples.

There are a few counts of this clone. The chain is built from TRBV6-1 and TRBJ2-1; no clear D gene. The CDR3 contains 14 residues. Germline loops: CDR1 MNHNS, CDR2 SASEGT. Between the trimmed V and J ends, which lost 4 bases and 0 bases, there was a span of 7 bases. CDR3 loop: CASSANSSYNEQFF. The CDR3 DNA is TGTGCCAGCAGTGCTAACAGCTCCTACAATGAGCAGTTCTTC.

The V and J genes are TRBV24-1 and TRBJ2-1; 10 nucleotides line up with TRBD2. The CDR3 runs to 17 residues. Per the germline V gene, CDR1 is KGHDR and CDR2 is SFDVKD. The V and J ends lost 0 bases and 7 bases, in that order; junction bases with no gene match: 8. The CDR3 region is CATSDLFPLAGENEQFF. CDR3 nucleotide sequence: TGTGCCACCAGTGATTTGTTTCCGCTAGCGGGAGAAAATGAGCAGTTCTTC.

V and J are TRBV20-1 and TRBJ2-3, with TRBD2 identical over 8 bases. The germline V gene has CDR1 DFQATT and CDR2 SNEGSKA (reference sequence). The CDR3 length is 14 residues. After removal of 3 bases from V and 6 bases from J, the junction contained 8 bases not matched to a gene. The CDR3 region has the DNA TGCAGTGCTAGTCCAACGGGAGGGCCGGATACGCAGTATTTT. This sequence encodes CSASPTGGPDTQYF.

This chain links TRBV20-1 with TRBJ2-5; no definite D call. The CDR3 sequence is 13 residues long. Trimming left V 0 bases short and J 5 bases short, with 10 bases between. Germline V gene data show CDR1 as DFQATT and CDR2 as SNEGSKA (reference sequence). CDR3 coding DNA: TGCAGTGCTAGAGATCCGGCGGACGAGACCCAGTACTTC. It translates to CSARDPADETQYF.

V and J are TRBV5-1 and TRBJ2-1; 8 bases agree with TRBD1. Germline loops: CDR1 SGHRS, CDR2 YFSETQ. The CDR3 extends over 15 amino acids. Trimming took 4 bases from V and 2 from J; bases not matched to a gene: 5. The DNA for the CDR3 is TGCGCCAGCAGCATGACAGGGGAAACCTACAATGAGCAGTTCTTC. Residues: CASSMTGETYNEQFF.

This clone was found many times. The V call is TRBV6-1, the J call TRBJ2-5; D possibly matches TRBD1 or TRBD2 (6 bases each). CDR3 size: 13 residues. Germline V lookup: CDR1 MNHNS, CDR2 SASEGT. The V and J ends lost 7 bases and 4 bases respectively, with 13 bases between them. The CDR3 DNA reads TGTGCCAGCACCCGTCGGGGGCGAGAGACCCAGTACTTC. Its protein product is CASTRRGRETQYF.

This clone turned up a few times. The rearrangement joins TRBV7-2 to TRBJ2-1; 8 bases align to TRBD2. This CDR3 comprises 14 residues. Trimming cost V 4 bases and J 9 bases; bases outside gene matches: 8. The germline CDR1 and CDR2 sequences are SGHTA and FQGNSA. Here the CDR3 reads CASSSSRSGSEQFF. CDR3 nucleotides: TGTGCCAGCAGCTCCTCAAGAAGCGGGAGTGAGCAGTTCTTC.

The chain joins TRBV12-3 or TRBV12-4 to TRBJ2-1, with a possible D match to TRBD2 (7 bases). This CDR3 is 15 amino acids long. V was trimmed by 3 bases and J by 8 bases, leaving 17 bases between them. CDR3: CASSLGGGSDDEQFF. The CDR3 DNA sequence: TGTGCCAGCAGTTTGGGGGGGGGCTCAGACGATGAGCAGTTCTTC.

The chain carries TRBV7-3 and TRBJ1-1; 7 bases align to TRBD1. V shed 4 bases, J shed 0 bases, and the junction held 2 bases outside the gene matches. The CDR3 consists of 14 residues. Germline V gene lookup returns CDR1 SGHTA and CDR2 FQGTGA. The CDR3 sequence: CASSSRGMNTEAFF. In DNA form, the CDR3 reads TGTGCCAGCAGCTCCAGGGGGATGAACACTGAAGCTTTCTTT.

V and J are TRBV20-1 and TRBJ1-5; the match to TRBD1 covers 9 bases. The CDR3 is 15 amino acids. The ends lost 5 bases at V and 4 bases at J; junction bases unmatched: 9. The V gene's germline CDR1 is DFQATT and CDR2 SNEGSKA (reference sequence). The CDR3 bases are TGCAGTGCTGCCCGGGGACAGGGAGAAAATCAGCCCCAGCATTTT. Its translation: CSAARGQGENQPQHF.